A single sample is the source of the 10 T cell receptor beta chains below, sequenced in a study of memory CD4+ T cells and cytomegalovirus serostatus. Single viable CD3+CD4+CD8-CD45RO+ cells were sorted as the memory CD4+ T cells. Profiling relied on immunoSEQ multiplex PCR, and the TCRdb table lists in-frame clones only, not all of them. The sample contains 35,000 to 50,000 clones, around 80% of which appear only once. Sequenced material: memory CD4+ T cells from blood. These receptor sequences come from an adult in good health and CMV-seronegative.

This chain uses TRBV5-6 with TRBJ2-1; 11 nucleotides agree with TRBD1. Germline V gene sequence: CDR1 SGHDT, CDR2 YYEEEE. V dropped 4 bases and J dropped 6; count of bases not matched to a gene: 6. The CDR3 has 15 residues. CDR3 amino acids: CASSLPGTGGNEQFF. The CDR3, as DNA: TGTGCCAGCAGCCTTCCGGGGACAGGGGGCAATGAGCAGTTCTTC.

The CDR3 region is CSVVASTDTQYF. The CDR3, as DNA: TGCAGCGTTGTAGCCAGCACAGATACGCAGTATTTT. The chain carries TRBV29-1 and TRBJ2-3, with unresolved D. Germline V CDR1 and CDR2: SQVTM, ANQGSEA. The V gene lost 4 bases and the J gene lost 0 bases, with 5 bases spanning the gap. The length of the CDR3 is 12 residues.

The V gene is TRBV30, the J gene TRBJ1-5; no reliable D call. V was cut by 2 bases and J by 10 bases, with 21 bases left in between. Germline V gene lookup returns CDR1 GTSNPN and CDR2 SVGIG (reference sequence). There are 15 residues in the CDR3. CDR3: CAWSLGKGGSSPQHF. As DNA, the CDR3 is TGTGCCTGGAGTTTGGGAAAGGGCGGTAGTTCTCCCCAGCATTTT.

This clone occurred a few times. The CDR3 DNA is TGTGCCAGCAGCTTCCGAGACTATGGCTACACCTTC. The encoded protein is CASSFRDYGYTF. The rearrangement joins TRBV13 to TRBJ1-2; no clear D. This CDR3 region has 12 residues. Trimming took 3 bases from V and 3 from J, leaving 5 bases between them. In germline, CDR1 is PRHDT, CDR2 FYEKMQ (reference sequence).

V and J are TRBV6-6 and TRBJ1-4; D is undetermined. Trimming removed 5 bases at V and 5 bases at J, with 15 bases between. Germline CDR1 is MNHNY and CDR2 is SVGAGI (reference sequence). The CDR3 spans 15 residues. The CDR3 loop reads CASSPRGRGNEKLFF. The CDR3 nucleotides are TGTGCCAGCAGTCCCCGTGGACGGGGAAATGAAAAACTGTTTTTT.

The V gene is TRBV11-2, the J gene TRBJ1-2; D gene uncertain. Germline V lookup: CDR1 SGHAT, CDR2 FQNNGV. Trimming left V 4 bases short and J 4 bases short, with 13 bases between. The CDR3 contains 14 residues. Written as DNA, the CDR3 is TGTGCCAGCAGCTCGGGCAAGGGAATCTATGGCTACACCTTC. Translating it yields CASSSGKGIYGYTF.

The genes are TRBV5-1 and TRBJ2-7, with 7 nucleotides matching TRBD1. Germline assignment: CDR1 SGHRS and CDR2 YFSETQ. The CDR3 spans 15 residues. Germline trimming cut 0 bases from V and 3 bases from J; bases unmatched to any gene: 6. The CDR3 sequence: CASSLDLGQIYEQYF. CDR3 nucleotides: TGCGCCAGCAGCTTGGACCTGGGACAGATCTACGAGCAGTACTTC. The whole variable domain, remainder taken from reference TRBV5-1 and TRBJ2-7, is KAGVTQTPRYLIKTRGQQVTLSCSPISGHRSVSWYQQTPGQGLQFLFEYFSETQRNKGNFPGRFSGRQFSNSRSEMNVSTLELGDSALYLCASSLDLGQIYEQYFGPGTRLTVT.

The V and J genes are TRBV6-1 and TRBJ1-5; the match to TRBD1 covers 7 bases. Germline trimming cut 0 bases from V and 6 bases from J; bases unmatched to any gene: 2. Germline CDR1 and CDR2: MNHNS and SASEGT. This CDR3 comprises 14 residues. DNA for the CDR3: TGTGCCAGCAGTGAAGCCCAGGGGGGTCAGCCCCAGCATTTT. Protein: CASSEAQGGQPQHF.

J is TRBJ1-2 and V is TRBV6-5, with D hard to call. CDR1 and CDR2 (germline): MNHEY, SVGAGI. CDR3 length: 16 amino acids. V lost 0 bases and J 1 base, leaving 12 bases between the germline ends. The CDR3 nucleotides read TGTGCCAGCAGTTACTCATTTACCGGGAGTAACTATGGCTACACCTTC. This sequence encodes CASSYSFTGSNYGYTF.

The count of this clone is one. The chain joins TRBV11-2 to TRBJ1-1; a possible D gene is TRBD1 (6 bases). The V gene's germline CDR1 is SGHAT and CDR2 FQNNGV. This CDR3 has 14 amino acids. Trimming pared 4 bases from V and 0 bases from J, leaving 9 bases between. CDR3 DNA sequence: TGTGCCAGCAGCTCATACAGGGTGAACACTGAAGCTTTCTTT. Its protein is CASSSYRVNTEAFF.